The clone carrying this T cell receptor beta chain was picked up many times. This entry is derived from a study of T-cell reconstitution after alpha-beta-depleted transplantation in children. Germline loops: CDR1 SGHRS, CDR2 YFSETQ. This CDR3 has 15 residues. J was trimmed by 2 bases and V by 0 bases; bases with no gene match: 4. The TCRbeta library incorporated unique molecular identifiers. TCRdb processed the PCR reads anew with MiXCR; each CDR3 protein has one entry. The table shows under 140,000 distinct CDR3 sequences, with about 9.4% occurring only once. This clonotype originated in a human donor who donated a stem cell graft to a child with acute lymphoblastic leukemia. Sample: PBMCs from the stem cell graft donor, taken from the stem cell graft. The chain joins TRBV5-1 to TRBJ2-5; 7 nucleotides align to TRBD2. The CDR3 region is CASSLAGGNQETQYF. The CDR3, as DNA: TGCGCCAGCAGCTTGGCGGGGGGAAATCAAGAGACCCAGTACTTC.